A single sample is the source of the 23 T cell receptor beta chains below, sequenced in a study of CD8 T cells in Susac syndrome. Roughly 0.45 to 1 ug RNA was reverse transcribed with random hexamers. MiXCR was run by TCRdb on the immunoSEQ multiplex PCR reads, yielding one entry per CDR3 protein. The sample carries roughly 110,000 distinct CDR3 sequences, less than 95% recorded once. Sequencing was performed on CD8+ T cells from PBMCs. Receptors originate from a human donor in good health.

This sequence joins TRBV6-6 and TRBJ2-3, with TRBD1 matching over 7 bases. The CDR3 is made up of 12 amino acids. Germline V gives CDR1 MNHNY, CDR2 SVGAGI (reference sequence). The V and J ends lost 2 bases and 10 bases, in that order; junction bases with no gene match: 3. Written as DNA, the CDR3 is TGTGCCAGCAGTTACCTACAGGGGTCGCAGTATTTT. This encodes CASSYLQGSQYF.

This chain uses TRBV7-9 with TRBJ2-5; no definite D call. The germline V and J ends were trimmed by 6 bases and 2 bases, with 1 base remaining between them. CDR1 is SEHNR and CDR2 is FQNEAQ in the germline V gene (reference sequence). CDR3 length: 10 amino acids. CDR3 in amino acids: CASRQETQYF. CDR3 bases: TGTGCCAGCAGACAAGAGACCCAGTACTTC.

The J gene is TRBJ1-1, the V gene TRBV6-6; D not certain. V was trimmed by 6 bases and J by 11 bases, leaving 13 bases between them. CDR1 MNHNY and CDR2 SVGAGI come from the germline V gene (reference sequence). This CDR3 has 11 amino acids. In DNA, the CDR3 is TGTGCCAGCAGCCCCCTGGGGAAGGCTTTCTTT. It codes for CASSPLGKAFF.

The genes are TRBV5-6 and TRBJ2-5; no definite D call. The CDR3 totals 14 residues. CDR1 SGHDT and CDR2 YYEEEE come from the germline V gene. With 5 bases removed from V and 2 bases from J, the gap between germline ends came to 13 bases. DNA of the CDR3: TGTGCCAGCAGGCTGGGCGGAATACAAGAGACCCAGTACTTC. It yields the protein CASRLGGIQETQYF.

The gene calls are TRBV6-2 or TRBV6-3 and TRBJ2-7; 9 bases map to TRBD2. The CDR3 sequence is 15 residues long. The V gene's germline CDR1 is MNHEY and CDR2 SVGEGT. V lost 4 bases, J lost 2 bases, and 6 bases stayed unmatched. For the CDR3, the DNA is TGTGCCAGCAGTTGGGCGGAGCGGGGGGCCTACGAGCAGTACTTC. This sequence encodes CASSWAERGAYEQYF.

The chain carries TRBV5-1 and TRBJ1-2; 7 nucleotides agree with TRBD1. The CDR3 covers 13 residues. J lost 5 bases, V lost 1 base, and 2 bases had no gene match. Germline CDR1 SGHRS, CDR2 YFSETQ. The CDR3 bases are TGCGCCAGCAGCTTGACAGGGGTGTATGGCTACACCTTC. As protein: CASSLTGVYGYTF.

This chain links TRBV5-1 with TRBJ1-1; tentatively, D is TRBD1 (6 bases). Germline V gives CDR1 SGHRS, CDR2 YFSETQ. Trimming stripped 4 bases from V and 1 base from J, with 17 bases between. The CDR3 is made up of 16 amino acids. CDR3 amino acids: CASSPEMGAGNTEAFF. The CDR3 coding sequence is TGCGCCAGCAGCCCGGAAATGGGGGCCGGGAACACTGAAGCTTTCTTT. The full variable domain, in which reference TRBV5-1 and TRBJ1-1 provide the parts outside the CDR3, is KAGVTQTPRYLIKTRGQQVTLSCSPISGHRSVSWYQQTPGQGLQFLFEYFSETQRNKGNFPGRFSGRQFSNSRSEMNVSTLELGDSALYLCASSPEMGAGNTEAFFGQGTRLTVV.

The chain carries TRBV28 and TRBJ2-7, with 8 positions matching TRBD1. The V and J ends lost 5 bases and 4 bases, in that order; junction bases with no gene match: 13. The CDR3 extends over 16 amino acids. Germline V gene sequence: CDR1 MDHEN, CDR2 SYDVKM. For the CDR3, the DNA is TGTGCCAGCAGTCCGTGGACAGGGCGGGGAGAGTACGAGCAGTACTTC. Translating gives CASSPWTGRGEYEQYF.

This chain joins TRBV2 and TRBJ2-1; D tentatively fits TRBD1 or TRBD2 (5 bases each). V was cut by 3 bases and J by 6 bases, with 15 bases left in between. The CDR3 has 15 amino acids. Germline V gene data show CDR1 as SNHLY and CDR2 as FYNNEI. Written as DNA, the CDR3 is TGTGCCAGCAGTGAGTGGGGGATTATAGGCAATGAGCAGTTCTTC. Protein product: CASSEWGIIGNEQFF.

V gene TRBV25-1 combines with J gene TRBJ2-1; 14 positions match TRBD2. The V gene's germline CDR1 is MGHDK and CDR2 SYGVNS. This CDR3 has 15 residues. J gave up 7 bases and V 6 bases, and 5 bases lay outside the gene matches. The CDR3 protein is CASRAGTSGSNEQFF. CDR3 coding DNA: TGTGCCAGCAGGGCCGGGACTAGCGGGAGTAATGAGCAGTTCTTC.

The chain links TRBV27 to TRBJ1-2, with TRBD1 matching 7 bases. CDR1 MNHEY and CDR2 SMNVEV come from the germline V gene (reference sequence). Trimming cost V 5 bases and J 8 bases; bases outside gene matches: 5. This CDR3 comprises 12 residues. The CDR3 DNA is TGTGCCAGCAGTCGTACAGGGGTAGGCTACACCTTC. Translating it yields CASSRTGVGYTF.

The chain employs TRBV20-1 and TRBJ2-7; 10 bases are a match to TRBD1. Trimming removed 4 bases from V and 2 bases from J; junction bases left unmatched: 5. The germline V gene has CDR1 DFQATT and CDR2 SNEGSKA (reference sequence). The CDR3 totals 14 residues. The CDR3 nucleotides are TGCAGTGCTATTACGGGACAGGGGCCCTACGAGCAGTACTTC. Amino acid sequence: CSAITGQGPYEQYF.

The CDR3 DNA follows: TGTGCCAGCAGCATCGTTAACAGGGACGGCTACACCTTC. Translated, it gives CASSIVNRDGYTF. This chain uses TRBV6-2 or TRBV6-3 with TRBJ1-2; possible D gene TRBD1, 6 bases. Trimming removed 6 bases from V and 8 bases from J, with 16 bases in between. Germline CDR1 is MNHEY and CDR2 is SVGEGT. This CDR3 has 13 residues.

The chain links TRBV5-1 to TRBJ1-5, with 8 bases lining up with TRBD1. Germline V lookup: CDR1 SGHRS, CDR2 YFSETQ. The CDR3 contains 13 residues. V lost 4 bases, J lost 7 bases, and 4 bases stayed unmatched. This CDR3 is CASSKDRAQPQHF. CDR3 bases: TGCGCCAGCAGCAAGGACAGGGCCCAGCCCCAGCATTTT.

The DNA for the CDR3 is TGCAGTGCTAGGATCTCGGGACTAGCTTACGAGCAGTACTTC. Translating gives CSARISGLAYEQYF. This chain connects TRBV20-1 to TRBJ2-7; 9 positions agree with TRBD2. Trimming cost V 3 bases and J 4 bases; bases outside gene matches: 7. This CDR3 region has 14 residues. Per germline, CDR1 DFQATT and CDR2 SNEGSKA (reference sequence).

The rearrangement uses TRBV13 and TRBJ1-1; D perhaps matches TRBD1 (5 bases). Germline CDR1 and CDR2: PRHDT and FYEKMQ (reference sequence). CDR3 length: 11 amino acids. V shed 6 bases and J shed 10 bases, with 12 bases lying between them. The CDR3 spells CASRQTVVAFF. CDR3 DNA sequence: TGTGCCAGCAGACAGACAGTTGTAGCTTTCTTT.

V usage is TRBV5-1 and J usage is TRBJ2-4; possibly TRBD1 for D (5 bases). CDR3 length: 17 amino acids. The V end lost 0 bases, the J end lost 9 bases, and 22 bases lay between the germline ends. Germline loops: CDR1 SGHRS, CDR2 YFSETQ. In DNA, the CDR3 is TGCGCCAGCAGCTTGGAAATTGGGCTTGGGGCCGTGGGCATTCAGTACTTC. It yields the protein CASSLEIGLGAVGIQYF.

V is TRBV29-1 and J is TRBJ1-5, with 10 nucleotides matching TRBD1. Germline CDR1 and CDR2: SQVTM and ANQGSEA. With V trimmed by 4 bases and J by 7 bases, 7 bases remained unmatched. CDR3 length: 14 amino acids. The DNA of the CDR3 is TGCAGCGTTGCGACCGGGACAGGGGACCAGCCCCAGCATTTT. It codes for CSVATGTGDQPQHF.

This clonotype was seen a single time. The J gene is TRBJ2-7, the V gene TRBV27; the D is unclear. This CDR3 contains 15 residues. Between the trimmed V and J ends, which lost 6 bases and 0 bases, there was a span of 15 bases. CDR1 is MNHEY, CDR2 SMNVEV, per germline (reference sequence). The CDR3 DNA is TGTGCCAGCAGCTCAAATGCGCCGAGCTCCTACGAGCAGTACTTC. Translation gives CASSSNAPSSYEQYF.

CDR3 nucleotides: TGTGCCAGCAGCCCCCCGGGAGGGGGGGAAGAGACCCAGTACTTC. This translates into CASSPPGGGEETQYF. The chain joins TRBV7-2 to TRBJ2-5; 8 positions match TRBD2. This CDR3 spans 15 amino acids. Trimming removed 5 bases from V and 3 bases from J; junction bases left unmatched: 8. Per germline, CDR1 SGHTA and CDR2 FQGNSA.

This sequence joins TRBV18 and TRBJ2-2, with a weak D call TRBD1 (6 bases). Germline V gene lookup returns CDR1 KGHSH and CDR2 LQKENI. Trimming removed 3 bases from V and 1 base from J, with 12 bases in between. The CDR3 has 16 residues. CDR3 nucleotides: TGTGCCAGCTCACCGAGACAGGCTAAGAACACCGGGGAGCTGTTTTTT. Encoded protein: CASSPRQAKNTGELFF.

This rearrangement joins TRBV10-3 to TRBJ2-1; D assignment may be TRBD1 or TRBD2 (5 bases each). This CDR3 has 16 residues. Germline V gene lookup returns CDR1 ENHRY and CDR2 SYGVKD. The germline V and J ends were trimmed by 0 bases and 6 bases, with 15 bases remaining between them. CDR3 protein: CAISESMGVYRNEQFF. Written as DNA, the CDR3 is TGTGCCATCAGTGAGTCGATGGGGGTCTACCGCAATGAGCAGTTCTTC.

The CDR3 region is CASSQDTSRPNTEAFF. The CDR3, as DNA: TGTGCCAGCAGCCAAGATACGTCCAGGCCCAACACTGAAGCTTTCTTT. This sequence joins TRBV4-2 and TRBJ1-1; D not certain. Per the germline V gene, CDR1 is LGHNA and CDR2 is YNFKEQ. CDR3 size: 16 residues. Trimming shortened V by 0 bases and J by 2 bases, and 13 bases separated the two germline ends.